One sample yielded the 9 T cell receptor beta chains listed below, sequenced in a study of blood T cell repertoires in COVID-19 (dated by TCRdb to the early 2020s). The protocol used for the library was the immunoSEQ multiplex PCR assay. Entries here come from immuneACCESS through TCRdb and include only in-frame sequences with V and J called. Some clones fail to appear in such tables; in the studies checked, an unresolved V gene covers under half of the shortfall, and the cause of the remainder is unknown. Here the sample has about 220,000 clones; roughly 84% occur a single time. The ten biggest clones cover about 6.6% of the sample. The sample taken for sequencing was PBMCs or T cells enriched from blood (not recorded which). Every receptor here comes from a woman between 40 and 50 years old who had recovered from COVID-19.

The chain has TRBV6-6 and TRBJ2-7; 9 bases align to TRBD2. J gave up 6 bases and V 6 bases, and 12 bases lay outside the gene matches. This CDR3 contains 15 residues. Germline V gene data show CDR1 as MNHNY and CDR2 as SVGAGI (reference sequence). The CDR3 spells CASSREREAPLEQYF. The CDR3 DNA reads TGTGCCAGCAGCAGAGAGCGGGAGGCCCCTCTCGAGCAGTACTTC.

The chain combines TRBV2 with TRBJ2-3; TRBD1 is a possible D gene (6 bases). Trimming removed 0 bases from V and 5 bases from J, with 9 bases in between. From germline, CDR1 is SNHLY and CDR2 FYNNEI. This CDR3 is built from 14 residues. The CDR3 region is CASSEAPQGDTQYF. In nucleotides, the CDR3 is TGTGCCAGCAGTGAAGCGCCACAGGGAGATACGCAGTATTTT.

V and J are TRBV7-2 and TRBJ2-2; 8 bases fit TRBD2. CDR3 length: 16 residues. Trimming cost V 5 bases and J 5 bases; bases outside gene matches: 10. CDR1 and CDR2 from the germline V gene are SGHTA and FQGNSA. The CDR3 sequence is CASSHQSGRGTGELFF. The CDR3 nucleotides are TGTGCCAGCAGCCACCAAAGCGGGAGAGGAACCGGGGAGCTGTTTTTT.

The chain uses TRBV6-5 and TRBJ2-5, with 9 positions matching TRBD2. CDR3 length equals 15 residues. The germline V gene encodes CDR1 MNHEY and CDR2 SVGAGI. Germline trimming cut 9 bases from V and 9 bases from J; bases unmatched to any gene: 17. CDR3 sequence: CASTSRRLAVRAQYF. CDR3 DNA sequence: TGTGCCAGTACCTCTCGGCGACTAGCGGTCCGGGCCCAGTACTTC.

The chain couples TRBV5-1 to TRBJ2-6, with 7 nucleotides matching TRBD1. The V segment lost 4 bases and the J segment 2 bases; nucleotides outside the gene matches: 9. This CDR3 is 17 amino acids long. Per germline, CDR1 SGHRS and CDR2 YFSETQ. This chain's CDR3 is CASSPQDRDAGANVLTF. CDR3 nucleotides: TGCGCCAGCAGCCCTCAAGACAGGGACGCTGGGGCCAACGTCCTGACTTTC.

The V call is TRBV5-4, the J call TRBJ1-4; 7 positions match TRBD1. The CDR3 spans 13 residues. V lost 3 bases, J lost 5 bases, and 1 base stayed unmatched. Germline loops: CDR1 SGHNT, CDR2 YYREEE (reference sequence). The CDR3 spells CASSSGGNEKLFF. The CDR3 DNA follows: TGTGCCAGCAGCTCAGGGGGGAATGAAAAACTGTTTTTT.

Only one count was recorded for this clone. The chain employs TRBV7-2 and TRBJ1-2; no firm D call. CDR3 length: 16 amino acids. Germline lookup yields CDR1 SGHTA and CDR2 FQGNSA. V lost 0 bases and J 0 bases, leaving 11 bases between the germline ends. The CDR3 here is CASSLASLGANYGYTF. CDR3 bases: TGTGCCAGCAGCTTAGCGTCTTTAGGAGCTAACTATGGCTACACCTTC.

CDR3 sequence: CASRGRGRVNEQFF. The CDR3 DNA sequence: TGTGCCAGCAGGGGCCGGGGAAGAGTCAATGAGCAGTTCTTC. The V call is TRBV28, the J call TRBJ2-1; the D gene is possibly TRBD2 (5 bases). The CDR3 has 14 amino acids. CDR1 and CDR2 (germline): MDHEN, SYDVKM. Between the trimmed V and J ends, which lost 6 bases and 6 bases, there was a span of 15 bases.

The J gene is TRBJ1-2, the V gene TRBV27, with a possible D match to TRBD1 (5 bases). Germline CDR1 MNHEY, CDR2 SMNVEV (reference sequence). This CDR3 region has 17 residues. Trimming cost V 4 bases and J 3 bases, with 21 bases left between them. For the CDR3, the DNA is TGTGCCAGCAGTTATATGTCGGCGGGGCTTGGGTACTATGGCTACACCTTC. Translating gives CASSYMSAGLGYYGYTF.